The TCR beta chain under discussion was sequenced for a study of T cell responses to AZD1222 COVID-19 vaccine. The CDR3 covers 15 residues. Trimming took 0 bases from V and 5 from J, leaving 13 bases between them. Germline CDR1 MNHNY, CDR2 SVGAGI (reference sequence). As to this clone: Its specificity is unknown.

Study-wide results and caveats: Following two doses of AZD1222, Spike-specific TCR breadth and depth rose. The donors showed a predominance of white British ancestry and of females, with possible underestimation of clonal diversity.

The table came from immunoSEQ multiplex PCR; TCRdb's copy has only in-frame clones and leaves some out. The top ten hold 1.9% of the sample, which has 140,000 to 150,000 clones, under 95% seen once. This rearrangement joins TRBV6-6 to TRBJ1-2; D gene unclear. The input for sequencing was peripheral blood, taken on day 0 of AZD1222 vaccination. This receptor was taken from an adult in good health. The CDR3 spells CASSYSSTSYYGYTF. Written as DNA, the CDR3 is TGTGCCAGCAGTTACTCGTCCACGTCATATTATGGCTACACCTTC.